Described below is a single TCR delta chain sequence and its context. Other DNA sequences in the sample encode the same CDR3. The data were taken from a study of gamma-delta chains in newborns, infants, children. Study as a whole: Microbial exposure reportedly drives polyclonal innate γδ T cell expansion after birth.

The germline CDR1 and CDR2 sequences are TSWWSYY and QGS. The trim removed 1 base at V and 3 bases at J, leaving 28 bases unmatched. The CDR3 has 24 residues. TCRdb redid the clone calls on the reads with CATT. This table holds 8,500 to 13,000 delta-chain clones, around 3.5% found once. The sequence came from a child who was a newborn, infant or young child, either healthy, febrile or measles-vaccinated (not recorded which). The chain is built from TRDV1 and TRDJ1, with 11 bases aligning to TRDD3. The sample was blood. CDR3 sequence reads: CALGEPLVLSSRYWGIEDPDKLIF. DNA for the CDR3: TGTGCTCTTGGGGAACCTCTTGTCCTATCCAGCCGTTACTGGGGGATAGAGGACCCCGATAAACTCATCTTT.